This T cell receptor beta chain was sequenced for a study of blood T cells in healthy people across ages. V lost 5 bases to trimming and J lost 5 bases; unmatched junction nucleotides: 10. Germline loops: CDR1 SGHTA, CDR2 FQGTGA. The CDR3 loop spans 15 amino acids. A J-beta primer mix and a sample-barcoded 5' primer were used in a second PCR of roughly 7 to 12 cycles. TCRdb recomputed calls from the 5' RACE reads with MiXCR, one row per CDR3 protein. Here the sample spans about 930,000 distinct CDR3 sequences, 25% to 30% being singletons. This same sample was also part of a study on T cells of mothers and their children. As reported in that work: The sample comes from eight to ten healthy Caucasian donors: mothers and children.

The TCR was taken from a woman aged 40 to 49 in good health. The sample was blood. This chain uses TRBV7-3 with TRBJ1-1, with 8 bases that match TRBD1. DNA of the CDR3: TGTGCCAGCAGCCACTCCGGGACAGGAGGAACTGAAGCTTTCTTT. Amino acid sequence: CASSHSGTGGTEAFF.